This TCR beta chain was captured by sequencing in a study of CD8 T cells in Susac syndrome. RNA amounts of roughly 0.45 to 1 ug underwent reverse transcription with random hexamers. TCRdb used MiXCR to reprocess the immunoSEQ multiplex PCR reads, holding one entry per CDR3 protein. This table has over 200,000 distinct CDR3 sequences, approximately 95% appearing once. CDR1 is SGHDT, CDR2 YYEEEE, per germline. This CDR3 region has 16 residues. Trimming left V 5 bases short and J 7 bases short, with 22 bases between. Only one count was recorded for this clonotype. The chain employs TRBV5-6 and TRBJ1-5; D ambiguous. The sequenced sample consisted of CD4+ T cells from PBMCs. The TCR sequence derives from a human donor with multiple sclerosis. The CDR3 region has the DNA TGTGCCAGCAGTCAATCCCGCCTAGGGAGTTTGCAGCCCCAGCATTTT. It codes for CASSQSRLGSLQPQHF.